A selection of T cell receptor beta chains follows, all from one sample in a study of human T cells and chemical hapten exposure. TCRdb re-called the RACE reads with MiXCR, one entry per CDR3 protein. Among 85,000 to 95,000 distinct CDR3 sequences listed, roughly 9.6% were seen once. Sequencing used whole blood, obtained in connection with sensitization to the hapten diphenylcyclopropenone (DPC). These receptors were obtained from a man aged 40-55 years with alopecia areata. Some clones in this sample may be carry-over from other donors' samples. Each CDR3 is given with its conserved first and last residue. A D gene is named only where the DNA matches it firmly. Clone sizes are given selectively: once, few, many, or a class where the clone is expanded.

V	J	D	size	CDR3	DNA
TRBV29-1	TRBJ2-3	-	-	CSVERGIGTDTQYF	TGCAGCGTTGAAAGAGGCATTGGGACAGATACGCAGTATTTT
TRBV2	TRBJ2-3	-	few	CASEQVETQYF	TGTGCCAGCGAGCAGGTCGAAACGCAGTATTTT
TRBV18	TRBJ1-6	-	-	CASSSSSWTATFYSPLHF	TGTGCCAGCTCATCGAGTTCATGGACAGCGACCTTTTATTCACCCCTCCACTTT
TRBV7-8	TRBJ2-4	TRBD2	-	CASSLGTSGGNIQYF	TGTGCCAGCAGCCTCGGGACTAGCGGGGGGAACATTCAGTACTTC
TRBV2	TRBJ2-1	TRBD2	few	CASSDRLAGHNEQFF	TGTGCCAGCAGTGACAGACTAGCGGGACACAATGAGCAGTTCTTC
TRBV29-1	TRBJ2-2	-	-	CSVSDVGQGNTGELFF	TGCAGCGTATCCGACGTGGGGCAGGGAAACACCGGGGAGCTGTTTTTT
TRBV20-1	TRBJ2-7	-	-	CSARDRFGNSYEQYF	TGCAGTGCTAGAGATAGGTTCGGGAACTCCTACGAGCAGTACTTC
TRBV6-2/TRBV6-3	TRBJ2-7	TRBD2	few	CASAGTSVNEQYF	TGTGCCAGCGCCGGGACTAGCGTCAACGAGCAGTACTTC
TRBV27	TRBJ1-5	-	few	CATRHRSNQPQHF	TGTGCCACCAGGCACAGATCCAATCAGCCCCAGCATTTT
TRBV5-6	TRBJ2-3	TRBD2	-	CASSSRLAGGVDTQYF	TGTGCCAGCAGCTCTAGACTAGCGGGAGGTGTAGATACGCAGTATTTT
TRBV19	TRBJ2-3	TRBD2	-	CASRLTSASTDTQYF	TGTGCCAGTAGGCTAACTAGCGCCTCCACAGATACGCAGTATTTT
TRBV12-3/TRBV12-4	TRBJ1-6	-	few	CASAMEVNNSPLHF	TGTGCCAGTGCGATGGAGGTCAATAATTCACCCCTCCACTTT
TRBV6-2/TRBV6-3	TRBJ1-5	-	few	CASSTLGRGLSNQPQHF	TGTGCCAGCAGTACACTCGGACGAGGGCTAAGCAATCAGCCCCAGCATTTT
TRBV12-3/TRBV12-4	TRBJ1-1	TRBD1	few	CASSLDRGGRTEAFF	TGTGCCAGCAGTCTCGACAGGGGAGGCAGAACTGAAGCTTTCTTT
TRBV7-9	TRBJ2-3	-	-	CASSPLVLADSTDTQYF	TGTGCCAGCAGCCCACTGGTGTTAGCGGATAGCACAGATACGCAGTATTTT
TRBV3-2	TRBJ1-5	-	few	CASSRGPMPQHF	TGTGCCAGCAGCCGCGGACCCATGCCCCAGCATTTT
TRBV5-4	TRBJ2-5	-	few	CASSLPPVAAQYF	TGTGCCAGCAGCTTGCCCCCGGTAGCGGCTCAGTACTTC
TRBV29-1	TRBJ2-3	-	many	CSVEPASGPDTQYF	TGCAGCGTTGAACCCGCTTCGGGACCAGATACGCAGTATTTT
TRBV7-6	TRBJ1-1	-	-	CASSLDGSQGMTFF	TGTGCCAGCAGCTTAGACGGGTCGCAGGGTATGACTTTCTTT
TRBV25-1	TRBJ2-3	-	-	CASSAPYRESTDTQYF	TGTGCCAGCAGTGCTCCTTACCGGGAGAGCACAGATACGCAGTATTTT
TRBV25-1	TRBJ2-5	TRBD1	-	CASALTGVLRTQYF	TGTGCCAGCGCCTTGACAGGGGTCCTTCGAACCCAGTACTTC
TRBV24-1	TRBJ2-1	TRBD2	-	CATSDPSGGSYNEQFF	TGTGCCACCAGTGACCCCTCGGGGGGGTCCTACAATGAGCAGTTCTTC
TRBV4-3	TRBJ2-7	TRBD1	few	CASSQARDRDDEQYF	TGCGCCAGCAGCCAAGCTAGAGACAGGGACGACGAGCAGTACTTC
TRBV6-2/TRBV6-3	TRBJ1-1	-	many	CASSYSRSGVFNTEAFF	TGTGCCAGCAGTTACTCGAGGAGCGGGGTTTTTAACACTGAAGCTTTCTTT
TRBV6-5	TRBJ1-2	TRBD1	few	CASSSGDSSNYGYTF	TGTGCCAGCAGTTCTGGGGACAGTTCTAACTATGGCTACACCTTC
TRBV20-1	TRBJ1-3	-	few	CSARTGAGNLNTIYF	TGCAGTGCCCGTACGGGCGCCGGGAATCTAAACACCATATATTTT
TRBV6-2/TRBV6-3	TRBJ2-4	-	-	CASSYELGSGLAKNIQYF	TGTGCCAGCAGTTACGAACTAGGCTCTGGGCTGGCCAAAAACATTCAGTACTTC
TRBV20-1	TRBJ2-5	-	-	CSAYDEGETQYF	TGCAGTGCTTACGATGAAGGGGAGACCCAGTACTTC
TRBV27	TRBJ2-1	TRBD2	-	CASSLRWVTSGGYNEQFF	TGTGCCAGCAGTTTACGATGGGTGACTAGCGGGGGGTACAATGAGCAGTTCTTC
TRBV6-5	TRBJ2-1	TRBD2	-	CASSRSTSGFSYNEQFF	TGTGCCAGCAGTCGAAGTACTAGCGGATTCTCCTACAATGAGCAGTTCTTC
TRBV7-2	TRBJ2-7	-	many	CASSLTGAYEQYF	TGTGCCAGCAGCCTGACCGGGGCTTACGAGCAGTACTTC
TRBV27	TRBJ1-1	-	-	CASSLYGGGLTAAFF	TGTGCCAGCAGTTTATATGGGGGCGGCTTGACAGCAGCTTTCTTT